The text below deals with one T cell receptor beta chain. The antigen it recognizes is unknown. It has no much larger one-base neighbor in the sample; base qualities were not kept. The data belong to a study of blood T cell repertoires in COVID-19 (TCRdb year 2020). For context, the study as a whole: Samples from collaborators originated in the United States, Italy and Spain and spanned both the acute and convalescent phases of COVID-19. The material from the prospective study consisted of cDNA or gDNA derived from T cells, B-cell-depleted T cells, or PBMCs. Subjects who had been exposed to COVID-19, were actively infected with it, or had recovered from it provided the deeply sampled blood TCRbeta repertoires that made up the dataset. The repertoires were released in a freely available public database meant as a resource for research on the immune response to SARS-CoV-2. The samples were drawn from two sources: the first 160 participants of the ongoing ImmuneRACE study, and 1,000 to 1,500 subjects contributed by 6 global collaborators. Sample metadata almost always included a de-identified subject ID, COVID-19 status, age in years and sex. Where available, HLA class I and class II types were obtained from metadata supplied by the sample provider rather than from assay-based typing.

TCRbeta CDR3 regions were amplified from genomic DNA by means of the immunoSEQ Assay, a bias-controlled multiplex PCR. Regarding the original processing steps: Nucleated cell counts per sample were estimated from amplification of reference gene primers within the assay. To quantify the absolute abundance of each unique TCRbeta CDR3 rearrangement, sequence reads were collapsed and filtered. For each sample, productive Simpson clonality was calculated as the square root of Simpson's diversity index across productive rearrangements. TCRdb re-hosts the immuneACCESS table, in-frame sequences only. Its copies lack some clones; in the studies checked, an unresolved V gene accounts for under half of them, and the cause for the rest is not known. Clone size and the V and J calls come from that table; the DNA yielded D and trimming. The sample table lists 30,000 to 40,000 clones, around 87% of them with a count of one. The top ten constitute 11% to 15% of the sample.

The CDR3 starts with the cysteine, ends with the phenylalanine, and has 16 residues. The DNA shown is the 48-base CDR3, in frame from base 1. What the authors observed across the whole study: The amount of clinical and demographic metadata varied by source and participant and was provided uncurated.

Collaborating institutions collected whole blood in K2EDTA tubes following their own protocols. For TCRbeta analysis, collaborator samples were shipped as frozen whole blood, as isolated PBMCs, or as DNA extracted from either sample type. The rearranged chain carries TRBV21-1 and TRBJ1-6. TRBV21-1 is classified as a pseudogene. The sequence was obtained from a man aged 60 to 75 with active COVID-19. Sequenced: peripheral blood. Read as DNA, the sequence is TGTGCCAGCAGCAAAGGCACGGCGGAGTATAATTCACCCCTCCACTTT. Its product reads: CASSKGTAEYNSPLHF.